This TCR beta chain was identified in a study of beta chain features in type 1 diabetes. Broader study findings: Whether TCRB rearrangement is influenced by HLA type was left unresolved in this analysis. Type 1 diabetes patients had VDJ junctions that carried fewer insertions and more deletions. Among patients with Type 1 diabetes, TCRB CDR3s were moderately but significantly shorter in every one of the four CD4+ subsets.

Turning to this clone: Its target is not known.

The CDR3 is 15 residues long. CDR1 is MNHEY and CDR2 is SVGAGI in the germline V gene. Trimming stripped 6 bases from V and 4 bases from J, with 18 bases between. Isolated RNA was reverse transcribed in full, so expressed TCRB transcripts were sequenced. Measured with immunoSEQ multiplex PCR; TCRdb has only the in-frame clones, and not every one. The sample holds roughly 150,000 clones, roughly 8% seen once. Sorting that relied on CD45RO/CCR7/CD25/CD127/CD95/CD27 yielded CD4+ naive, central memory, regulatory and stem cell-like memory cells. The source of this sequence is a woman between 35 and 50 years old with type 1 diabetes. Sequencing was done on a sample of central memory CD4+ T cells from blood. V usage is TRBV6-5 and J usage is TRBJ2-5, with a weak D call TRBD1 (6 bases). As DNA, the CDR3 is TGTGCCAGCAGACAAGGACAGTATAGTGGAGAGACCCAGTACTTC. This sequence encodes CASRQGQYSGETQYF.